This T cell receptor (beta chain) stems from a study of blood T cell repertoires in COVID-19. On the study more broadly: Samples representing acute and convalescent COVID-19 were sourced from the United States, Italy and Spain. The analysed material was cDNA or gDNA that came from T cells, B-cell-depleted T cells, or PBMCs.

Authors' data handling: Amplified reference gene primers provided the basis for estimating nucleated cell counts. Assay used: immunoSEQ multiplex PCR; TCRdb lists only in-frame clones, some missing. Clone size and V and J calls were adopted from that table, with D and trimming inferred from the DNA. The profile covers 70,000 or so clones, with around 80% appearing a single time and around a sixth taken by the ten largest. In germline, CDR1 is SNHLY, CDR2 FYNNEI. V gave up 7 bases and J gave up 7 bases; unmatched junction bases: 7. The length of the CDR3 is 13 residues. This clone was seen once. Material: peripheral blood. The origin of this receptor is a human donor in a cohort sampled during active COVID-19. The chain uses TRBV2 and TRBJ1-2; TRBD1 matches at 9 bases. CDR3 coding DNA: TGTGCCAGCATCGAACAGGGGGCTGGTGGCTACACCTTC. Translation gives CASIEQGAGGYTF.